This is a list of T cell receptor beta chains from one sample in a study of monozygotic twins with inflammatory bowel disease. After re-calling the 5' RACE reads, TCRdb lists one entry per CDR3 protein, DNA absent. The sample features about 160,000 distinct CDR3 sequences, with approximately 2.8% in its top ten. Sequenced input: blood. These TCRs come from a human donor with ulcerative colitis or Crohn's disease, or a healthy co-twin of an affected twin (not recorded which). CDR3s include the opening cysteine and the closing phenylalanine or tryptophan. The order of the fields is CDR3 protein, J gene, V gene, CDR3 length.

cdr3_aa: CASSPPASHEQFF
j_call: TRBJ2-1
v_call: TRBV7-8
cdr3_length: 13

cdr3_aa: CASSFTGGGELFF
j_call: TRBJ2-2
v_call: TRBV5-6
cdr3_length: 13

cdr3_aa: CAWSDTETQYF
j_call: TRBJ2-5
v_call: TRBV30
cdr3_length: 11

cdr3_aa: CASSPSRDNFEKLFF
j_call: TRBJ1-4
v_call: TRBV12-3/TRBV12-4
cdr3_length: 15

cdr3_aa: CASGRTSGITGELFF
j_call: TRBJ2-2
v_call: TRBV9
cdr3_length: 15

cdr3_aa: CASSLGQGSPGELFF
j_call: TRBJ2-2
v_call: TRBV7-2
cdr3_length: 15

cdr3_aa: CASSLAYSPLHF
j_call: TRBJ1-6
v_call: TRBV12-3/TRBV12-4
cdr3_length: 12

cdr3_aa: CASSLEAGLNTEAFF
j_call: TRBJ1-1
v_call: TRBV5-1
cdr3_length: 15

cdr3_aa: CASSLEEGADRPNTEAFF
j_call: TRBJ1-1
v_call: TRBV5-1
cdr3_length: 18

cdr3_aa: CASSQVGQWTEAFF
j_call: TRBJ1-1
v_call: TRBV4-1
cdr3_length: 14

cdr3_aa: CSVLTGSYEQYF
j_call: TRBJ2-7
v_call: TRBV29-1
cdr3_length: 12

cdr3_aa: CSVEGRAGPYNEQFF
j_call: TRBJ2-1
v_call: TRBV29-1
cdr3_length: 15

cdr3_aa: CSGVGQGAHEQYF
j_call: TRBJ2-7
v_call: TRBV29-1
cdr3_length: 13

cdr3_aa: CASSSTLTTGELFF
j_call: TRBJ2-2
v_call: TRBV7-2
cdr3_length: 14

cdr3_aa: CATSRDPPKGVGTDTQYF
j_call: TRBJ2-3
v_call: TRBV15
cdr3_length: 18

cdr3_aa: CAISEGLAGNYNEQFF
j_call: TRBJ2-1
v_call: TRBV10-3
cdr3_length: 16

cdr3_aa: CSARDRGLAGPSYNEQFF
j_call: TRBJ2-1
v_call: TRBV20-1
cdr3_length: 18

cdr3_aa: CASIKREGQNEQFF
j_call: TRBJ2-1
v_call: TRBV5-1
cdr3_length: 14

cdr3_aa: CASRPWTGEDTQYF
j_call: TRBJ2-3
v_call: TRBV6-1
cdr3_length: 14

cdr3_aa: CASSYGGGPSYNEQFF
j_call: TRBJ2-1
v_call: TRBV6-5
cdr3_length: 16

cdr3_aa: CAWKGDRVNSPLHF
j_call: TRBJ1-6
v_call: TRBV30
cdr3_length: 14

cdr3_aa: CASSYGVPYEQYF
j_call: TRBJ2-7
v_call: TRBV6-5
cdr3_length: 13

cdr3_aa: CASSSVGELFF
j_call: TRBJ2-2
v_call: TRBV3-1
cdr3_length: 11

cdr3_aa: CASSLYASGRASYNEQFF
j_call: TRBJ2-1
v_call: TRBV7-3
cdr3_length: 18

cdr3_aa: CASSASGERSEQYF
j_call: TRBJ2-7
v_call: TRBV5-1
cdr3_length: 14

cdr3_aa: CASSLERVYTGELFF
j_call: TRBJ2-2
v_call: TRBV5-1
cdr3_length: 15

cdr3_aa: CASSQTGDYNSPLHF
j_call: TRBJ1-6
v_call: TRBV5-4
cdr3_length: 15

cdr3_aa: CASGQRMETQYF
j_call: TRBJ2-5
v_call: TRBV6-6
cdr3_length: 12

cdr3_aa: CASSLAGYMVEQFF
j_call: TRBJ2-1
v_call: TRBV7-8
cdr3_length: 14

cdr3_aa: CSASPGLAGTGELFF
j_call: TRBJ2-2
v_call: TRBV20-1
cdr3_length: 15

cdr3_aa: CASRPPVADTQYF
j_call: TRBJ2-3
v_call: TRBV6-2/TRBV6-3
cdr3_length: 13

cdr3_aa: CASSWESKGKYTEAFF
j_call: TRBJ1-1
v_call: TRBV6-5
cdr3_length: 16

cdr3_aa: CASSFSGTGRDEQYF
j_call: TRBJ2-7
v_call: TRBV12-3/TRBV12-4
cdr3_length: 15

cdr3_aa: CSAGFGEKLFF
j_call: TRBJ1-4
v_call: TRBV20-1
cdr3_length: 11

cdr3_aa: CSVEIVQGDGYTF
j_call: TRBJ1-2
v_call: TRBV29-1
cdr3_length: 13

cdr3_aa: CASSRDGANYGYTF
j_call: TRBJ1-2
v_call: TRBV5-1
cdr3_length: 14

cdr3_aa: CSVGRVFLETQYF
j_call: TRBJ2-5
v_call: TRBV29-1
cdr3_length: 13

cdr3_aa: CASSSPGLANEQFF
j_call: TRBJ2-1
v_call: TRBV5-5
cdr3_length: 14

cdr3_aa: CASSQRGHSPISNQPQHF
j_call: TRBJ1-5
v_call: TRBV3-1
cdr3_length: 18

cdr3_aa: CSAGNTYEQYF
j_call: TRBJ2-7
v_call: TRBV29-1
cdr3_length: 11

cdr3_aa: CASSPEDGAGDLFHSANEKLFF
j_call: TRBJ1-4
v_call: TRBV5-1
cdr3_length: 22

cdr3_aa: CATSEDSSGSLETQYF
j_call: TRBJ2-5
v_call: TRBV24-1
cdr3_length: 16

cdr3_aa: CASSHKATNEKLFF
j_call: TRBJ1-4
v_call: TRBV3-1
cdr3_length: 14

cdr3_aa: CASSLPARTSSYNEQFF
j_call: TRBJ2-1
v_call: TRBV5-4
cdr3_length: 17

cdr3_aa: CATVTELNTEAFF
j_call: TRBJ1-1
v_call: TRBV19
cdr3_length: 13

cdr3_aa: CASSSGPPSALHF
j_call: TRBJ1-6
v_call: TRBV12-3/TRBV12-4
cdr3_length: 13

cdr3_aa: CATSRVGQGGYEQYF
j_call: TRBJ2-7
v_call: TRBV15
cdr3_length: 15

cdr3_aa: CASRLRLGFGNIQYF
j_call: TRBJ2-4
v_call: TRBV5-6
cdr3_length: 15

cdr3_aa: CASSPLAGISYEQYF
j_call: TRBJ2-7
v_call: TRBV7-8
cdr3_length: 15

cdr3_aa: CASSWDFYEQYF
j_call: TRBJ2-7
v_call: TRBV6-2/TRBV6-3
cdr3_length: 12

cdr3_aa: CASSLLAWRDTQYF
j_call: TRBJ2-3
v_call: TRBV14
cdr3_length: 14